What follows describes a single T cell receptor beta chain. Generated by immunoSEQ multiplex PCR, the TCRdb table keeps only in-frame clones and is missing some. The repertoire holds roughly 75,000 clones, about 88% seen once, with 0.85% to 1.4% in the top ten. The data stem from a study of OX40 agonist ivuxolimab in advanced cancers. Prior autoimmune disease or systemic immunosuppression barred patients. This CDR3 spans 16 amino acids. In germline, CDR1 is SGHTA, CDR2 FQGTGA. J lost 4 bases, V lost 1 base, and 5 bases had no gene match. The material sequenced was CD4+ or CD8+ T cells sorted from blood, taken in a trial of the OX40 agonist ivuxolimab. The rearrangement links TRBV7-3 to TRBJ2-1, with TRBD2 matching over 9 bases. The sequence was collected from an adult with an advanced solid tumor such as melanoma, head and neck, liver or kidney cancer. CDR3 sequence: CASSLSSGSGYNEQFF. The CDR3, as DNA: TGTGCCAGCAGCTTAAGTAGCGGGAGCGGTTACAATGAGCAGTTCTTC.